The 31 T cell receptor beta chains in this list originate from one sample, sequenced in a study of CD8 T cells in Susac syndrome. When the RNA was reverse transcribed, random hexamers were used with an input of about 0.5 to 1 ug. TCRdb analysed the immunoSEQ multiplex PCR reads with MiXCR anew, one entry per CDR3 protein. The sample has a few hundred thousand distinct CDR3 sequences; about 90% are singletons. Input material: CD4+ T cells from PBMCs. The receptors here all came from a human donor with multiple sclerosis.

Only one count was recorded for this clonotype. The chain carries TRBV5-6 and TRBJ2-1; TRBD2 agrees at 9 bases. Trimming removed 3 bases from V and 8 bases from J; junction bases left unmatched: 12. The CDR3 runs 16 residues. The germline CDR1 and CDR2 sequences are SGHDT and YYEEEE. CDR3 loop: CASSWSGRISTYEQFF. DNA for the CDR3: TGTGCCAGCAGCTGGAGCGGGAGGATTAGTACCTATGAGCAGTTCTTC.

This clonotype was picked up one time. The chain couples TRBV20-1 to TRBJ2-2, with D tentatively TRBD2 (5 bases). V was clipped by 3 bases and J by 7 bases, with 12 bases between them. Per the germline V gene, CDR1 is DFQATT and CDR2 is SNEGSKA (reference sequence). The CDR3 runs 13 residues. Written as DNA, the CDR3 is TGCAGTGCTAGCGGGAACTTCGACGGGGAGCTGTTTTTT. Translation: CSASGNFDGELFF.

The chain has TRBV19 and TRBJ2-5; tentatively, D is TRBD1 or TRBD2 (5 bases each). The CDR3 is 14 amino acids. The germline gives CDR1 LNHDA, CDR2 SQIVND (reference sequence). V lost 8 bases and J 1 base, leaving 14 bases between the germline ends. This CDR3 is CASREQASQETQYF. The CDR3 DNA sequence: TGTGCCAGTCGGGAACAGGCGAGCCAAGAGACCCAGTACTTC. Drawing the rest from reference TRBV19 and TRBJ2-5, the complete variable domain is DGGITQSPKYLFRKEGQNVTLSCEQNLNHDAMYWYRQDPGQGLRLIYYSQIVNDFQKGDIAEGYSVSREKKESFPLTVTSAQKNPTAFYLCASREQASQETQYFGPGTRLLVL.

This clonotype was seen only once. This chain links TRBV20-1 with TRBJ2-5; D gene ambiguous. The V end lost 2 bases, the J end lost 5 bases, and 21 bases lay between the germline ends. The CDR3 has 16 amino acids. Looked up from germline, CDR1 is DFQATT and CDR2 is SNEGSKA (reference sequence). DNA for the CDR3: TGCAGTGCTAGACCACTTCTTGGCCTGAAAGGCGAGACCCAGTACTTC. This codes for CSARPLLGLKGETQYF.

The rearrangement joins TRBV29-1 to TRBJ1-5, with D hard to call. Germline loops: CDR1 SQVTM, CDR2 ANQGSEA. The length of the CDR3 is 13 residues. V dropped 7 bases and J dropped 5 bases, with 15 bases sitting between them. CDR3 sequence reads: CSATSGGDQPQHF. CDR3 bases: TGCAGCGCCACGTCCGGCGGGGATCAGCCCCAGCATTTT. The variable domain in full, with the rest retrieved from reference TRBV29-1 and TRBJ1-5, is SAVISQKPSRDICQRGTSLTIQCQVDSQVTMMFWYRQQPGQSLTLIATANQGSEATYESGFVIDKFPISRPNLTFSTLTVSNMSPEDSSIYLCSATSGGDQPQHFGDGTRLSIL.

The chain couples TRBV11-2 to TRBJ2-1; a weak D match, TRBD1 (5 bases). Trimming removed 5 bases from V and 9 bases from J, with 20 bases in between. CDR1 SGHAT and CDR2 FQNNGV come from the germline V gene. The CDR3 runs 15 residues. The CDR3 loop is CASSPSSRVVGEQFF. The CDR3 DNA is TGTGCCAGCAGCCCCTCGTCCAGGGTTGTGGGTGAGCAGTTCTTC.

Here the CDR3 DNA reads TGTGCCAGTAGTGTTCGAATGAACACTGAAGCTTTCTTT. It yields the protein CASSVRMNTEAFF. This chain connects TRBV19 to TRBJ1-1; the D is unclear. Germline lookup yields CDR1 LNHDA and CDR2 SQIVND (reference sequence). The CDR3 covers 13 residues. V dropped 5 bases and J dropped 0 bases, with 7 bases sitting between them.

The rearrangement uses TRBV5-1 and TRBJ2-7, with 8 positions matching TRBD2. CDR1 is SGHRS, CDR2 YFSETQ, per germline. The junction had 10 bases not matched to a gene; V was cut back by 3 bases and J by 5 bases. The CDR3 has 15 residues. CDR3 DNA sequence: TGCGCCAGCAGCTCCTTAGCGGGGAAAATCCACGAGCAGTACTTC. It translates to CASSSLAGKIHEQYF.

The chain carries TRBV6-1 and TRBJ2-7; D tentatively fits TRBD1 or TRBD2 (5 bases each). V was pared by 7 bases and J by 2 bases, with 27 bases between. Germline CDR1 and CDR2: MNHNS and SASEGT. CDR3 length equals 18 residues. The CDR3 coding sequence is TGTGCCAGCATCCTAATTCGGGGCTTCAGGCGTTCGGCCTACGAGCAGTACTTC. Its protein product is CASILIRGFRRSAYEQYF.

The chain uses TRBV19 and TRBJ2-7; TRBD1 is a possible D gene (5 bases). Germline-derived CDR1 and CDR2 are LNHDA and SQIVND (reference sequence). This CDR3 contains 12 residues. V was trimmed by 5 bases and J by 6 bases, leaving 11 bases between them. The CDR3 bases are TGTGCCAGTAGTGGCAGGGTTTCCGAGCAGTACTTC. As protein: CASSGRVSEQYF.

J is TRBJ1-6 and V is TRBV12-3 or TRBV12-4; D gene uncertain. The CDR3 consists of 12 residues. V was trimmed by 5 bases and J by 9 bases, leaving 8 bases between them. The CDR3 loop is CASSPQLSPLHF. Written as DNA, the CDR3 is TGTGCCAGCAGTCCACAGCTTTCACCCCTCCACTTT.

V is TRBV9 and J is TRBJ2-4; D may be TRBD2 (5 bases). The germline V gene has CDR1 SGDLS and CDR2 YYNGEE. This CDR3 spans 13 amino acids. Trimming left V 2 bases short and J 10 bases short, with 13 bases between. The CDR3 loop is CASSVVARGIQYF. The CDR3 DNA is TGTGCCAGCAGCGTGGTGGCTCGAGGGATTCAGTACTTC.

This chain joins TRBV6-5 and TRBJ1-1; TRBD1 matches at 11 bases. Germline trimming cut 1 base from V and 9 bases from J; bases unmatched to any gene: 13. This CDR3 spans 17 amino acids. CDR1 is MNHEY, CDR2 SVGAGI, per germline. In nucleotides, the CDR3 is TGTGCCAGCAGTTACTGCGACTCCCGGGACAGGGGGTGTAAAGCTTTCTTT. Translation: CASSYCDSRDRGCKAFF.

The rearrangement joins TRBV20-1 to TRBJ2-3; TRBD2 aligns across 8 bases. Trimming cost V 5 bases and J 6 bases; bases outside gene matches: 10. The germline gives CDR1 DFQATT, CDR2 SNEGSKA (reference sequence). The CDR3 is made up of 14 amino acids. In nucleotides, the CDR3 is TGCAGTGCTGGACCAGCGGGAGCTTCCGATACGCAGTATTTT. Translation: CSAGPAGASDTQYF.

This chain connects TRBV29-1 to TRBJ1-1; D call uncertain. Germline V gene sequence: CDR1 SQVTM, CDR2 ANQGSEA. This CDR3 contains 14 residues. The germline V and J ends were trimmed by 2 bases and 5 bases, with 15 bases remaining between them. CDR3 in amino acids: CSVESGSRPTEAFF. DNA for the CDR3: TGCAGCGTTGAAAGCGGGAGTCGGCCAACTGAAGCTTTCTTT.

The chain has TRBV11-1 and TRBJ2-1; D might be TRBD1 (7 bases). There are 20 residues in the CDR3. CDR1 SGHAT and CDR2 FQDESV come from the germline V gene (reference sequence). V lost 4 bases and J lost 1, with 26 bases in between. CDR3 nucleotide sequence: TGTGCCAGCAGCTCAAAACAGGGGTCCAGACTAGGGAGGTCCTACAATGAGCAGTTCTTC. Translated: CASSSKQGSRLGRSYNEQFF.

The chain uses TRBV5-1 and TRBJ2-1; 8 nucleotides line up with TRBD1. Germline CDR1 is SGHRS and CDR2 is YFSETQ. The V segment lost 6 bases and the J segment 9 bases; nucleotides outside the gene matches: 14. This CDR3 spans 15 amino acids. CDR3 nucleotides: TGCGCCAGCACAACCGGGACAGGTGTTATCGTTGAGCAGTTCTTC. Translation: CASTTGTGVIVEQFF.

The chain has TRBV3-1 and TRBJ2-1, with D possibly being TRBD2 (5 bases). In germline, CDR1 is LGHDT, CDR2 YNNKEL (reference sequence). This CDR3 is 16 amino acids long. Trimming took off 1 base at V and 10 bases at J, with 20 bases between the two ends. CDR3: CASSQASLAGPLEQFF. CDR3 nucleotides: TGTGCCAGCAGCCAAGCGTCGCTAGCAGGTCCTTTGGAGCAGTTCTTC.

This chain uses TRBV21-1 with TRBJ2-7. TRBV21-1 corresponds to a pseudogene. The CDR3 is 15 amino acids. CDR3 loop: CASSKLAGSSYEQYF. CDR3 nucleotide sequence: TGTGCCAGCAGCAAGTTGGCAGGGAGTTCCTACGAGCAGTACTTC.

This chain connects TRBV4-1 to TRBJ2-7; the D gene is possibly TRBD2 (6 bases). Germline V gene lookup returns CDR1 MGHRA and CDR2 YSYEKL. V lost 4 bases to trimming and J lost 7 bases, with 20 bases between them. There are 15 residues in the CDR3. The CDR3 DNA reads as TGCGCCAGCAGCCCCAACAGTATCCTAGCGAGAGAGCAGTACTTC. As protein: CASSPNSILAREQYF.

This clonotype was recorded once. The chain combines TRBV7-2 with TRBJ2-1; 8 nucleotides agree with TRBD2. J gave up 9 bases and V 1 base, and 8 bases lay outside the gene matches. The CDR3 runs 15 residues. Germline V CDR1 and CDR2: SGHTA, FQGNSA. The CDR3 region is CASSLEYRGGGEQFF. The CDR3 region has the DNA TGTGCCAGCAGCTTAGAGTACCGGGGGGGAGGTGAGCAGTTCTTC.

This clonotype was detected only a few times. The chain has TRBV6-5 and TRBJ1-5, with D perhaps TRBD1 (5 bases). Germline V lookup: CDR1 MNHEY, CDR2 SVGAGI. V was trimmed by 5 bases and J by 1 base, leaving 6 bases between them. This CDR3 has 13 residues. CDR3 in DNA: TGTGCCAGCAGTCGGGGGAGCAATCAGCCCCAGCATTTT. It encodes CASSRGSNQPQHF.

CDR3 in DNA: TGTGCCAGCAGCTTTTTGGGTTGGGGGCAGTACTTC. Translating gives CASSFLGWGQYF. This chain connects TRBV7-2 to TRBJ2-7, with unresolved D. V was shortened by 3 bases and J by 9 bases, with 12 bases between the two germline ends. The V gene's germline CDR1 is SGHTA and CDR2 FQGNSA. This CDR3 is 12 amino acids long.

V and J are TRBV20-1 and TRBJ2-7, with TRBD1 identical over 7 bases. V trimming: 5 bases; J trimming: 4 bases; junction bases outside the gene matches: 5. This CDR3 region has 12 residues. Germline-derived CDR1 and CDR2 are DFQATT and SNEGSKA (reference sequence). CDR3 nucleotide sequence: TGCAGTGCTCTCAGACAGGGATACGAGCAGTACTTC. Its protein product is CSALRQGYEQYF.

The rearrangement joins TRBV6-2 or TRBV6-3 to TRBJ1-2; TRBD1 might be the D (6 bases). Trimming removed 5 bases at V and 4 bases at J, with 11 bases between. Looked up from germline, CDR1 is MNHEY and CDR2 is SVGEGT. CDR3 size: 13 residues. CDR3 residues: CASSRTDIYGYTF. CDR3 nucleotides: TGTGCCAGCAGTAGGACAGATATCTATGGCTACACCTTC.

The rearrangement joins TRBV7-9 to TRBJ2-3; D not resolved. CDR3 length: 15 amino acids. V was pared by 1 base and J by 9 bases, with 17 bases between. Germline-derived CDR1 and CDR2 are SEHNR and FQNEAQ (reference sequence). The CDR3 DNA reads as TGTGCCAGCAGCTTAGGCGAAATCCTAAGGGAAACGCAGTATTTT. Residues: CASSLGEILRETQYF. Supplemented by reference TRBV7-9 and TRBJ2-3, the full variable domain reads DTGVSQNPRHKITKRGQNVTFRCDPISEHNRLYWYRQTLGQGPEFLTYFQNEAQLEKSRLLSDRFSAERPKGSFSTLEIQRTEQGDSAMYLCASSLGEILRETQYFGPGTRLTVL.

The chain couples TRBV10-3 to TRBJ2-5; tentatively, D is TRBD2 (6 bases). CDR1 ENHRY and CDR2 SYGVKD come from the germline V gene. The CDR3 has 13 residues. Trimming pared 3 bases from V and 5 bases from J, leaving 10 bases between. The CDR3 is CAISDGGIETQYF. The CDR3 region has the DNA TGTGCCATCAGTGACGGAGGGATCGAGACCCAGTACTTC.

V gene TRBV5-1 combines with J gene TRBJ1-5; D call uncertain. Germline V gene sequence: CDR1 SGHRS, CDR2 YFSETQ. Trimming removed 1 base at V and 3 bases at J, with 5 bases between. The CDR3 is 13 amino acids. The CDR3 DNA follows: TGCGCCAGCAGCTTGAATCTCAATCAGCCCCAGCATTTT. This codes for CASSLNLNQPQHF.

This clonotype came up once. As DNA, the CDR3 is TGTGCCAGCAGCTTTAGACAGGGAGGCTATGGCTACACCTTC. As protein: CASSFRQGGYGYTF. The chain combines TRBV5-6 with TRBJ1-2, with 7 bases lining up with TRBD1. Trimming cost V 2 bases and J 4 bases; bases outside gene matches: 5. Germline CDR1 reads SGHDT; CDR2 reads YYEEEE. This CDR3 comprises 14 residues. The complete variable domain, with remaining parts taken from reference TRBV5-6 and TRBJ1-2, reads DAGVTQSPTHLIKTRGQQVTLRCSPKSGHDTVSWYQQALGQGPQFIFQYYEEEERQRGNFPDRFSGHQFPNYSSELNVNALLLGDSALYLCASSFRQGGYGYTFGSGTRLTVV.

This clonotype is a singleton in its sample. V and J are TRBV12-3 or TRBV12-4 and TRBJ2-7, with D possibly matching TRBD2 (6 bases). The CDR3 loop spans 14 amino acids. V was cut by 5 bases and J by 4 bases, with 15 bases left in between. Here the CDR3 reads CASSRDSGGYEQYF. CDR3 coding DNA: TGTGCCAGCAGTCGGGACTCAGGCGGGTACGAGCAGTACTTC.

This chain joins TRBV12-3 or TRBV12-4 and TRBJ2-7; 12 positions agree with TRBD2. The CDR3 consists of 14 residues. Unmatched junction bases numbered 4, after V lost 10 bases and J lost 0 bases. The CDR3 protein is CATGLAGSSYEQYF. Written as DNA, the CDR3 is TGTGCCACCGGACTAGCGGGGTCCTCCTACGAGCAGTACTTC.